This T cell receptor (beta chain) comes out of a study of CD8+CD57+ T cells in acquired aplastic anemia. This clonotype was seen ten or more times. The CDR3 has 15 amino acids. Between the trimmed V and J ends, which lost 1 base and 0 bases, there was a span of 7 bases. Germline CDR1 is SGHVS and CDR2 is FNYEAQ. Both TCR beta VDJ combination and CDR3 sequence profiling were carried out. Genomic DNA was the template for this profiling. Using its own MiXCR run on the reads, TCRdb lists one record per CDR3 protein. The table lists under 200,000 distinct CDR3 sequences, 55% to 70% of them singletons. The TCR was taken from a human donor with severe aplastic anemia or a healthy control (not recorded which). The chain uses TRBV7-6 and TRBJ1-5; tentative D call: TRBD1 (5 bases). Sequencing input: sorted CD4+, CD8+, or CD8+CD57+ T cells (not recorded which) from PBMCs. The CDR3 DNA follows: TGTGCCAGCAGCTTAGGGGGGTATAGCAATCAGCCCCAGCATTTT. Amino acid sequence: CASSLGGYSNQPQHF.